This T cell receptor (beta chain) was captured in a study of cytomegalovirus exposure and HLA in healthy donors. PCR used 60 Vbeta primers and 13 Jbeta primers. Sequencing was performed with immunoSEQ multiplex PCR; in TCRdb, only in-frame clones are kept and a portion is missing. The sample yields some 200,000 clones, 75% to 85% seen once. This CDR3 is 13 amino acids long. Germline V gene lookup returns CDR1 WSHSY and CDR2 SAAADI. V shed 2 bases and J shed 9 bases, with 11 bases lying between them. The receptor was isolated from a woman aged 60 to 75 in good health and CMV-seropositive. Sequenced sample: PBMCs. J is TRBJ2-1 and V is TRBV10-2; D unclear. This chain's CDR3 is CASSEATIGEQFF. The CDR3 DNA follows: TGCGCCAGCAGTGAGGCTACGATTGGTGAGCAGTTCTTC.